A selection of T cell receptor beta chains follows, all from one sample in a study of cytomegalovirus exposure and HLA in healthy donors. Assay: immunoSEQ multiplex PCR; the TCRdb copy retains only in-frame clones and omits some. The sample records approximately 56,000 clones, roughly 72% being singletons. Sequences were obtained from PBMCs. The origin of the receptors is a woman in her forties or fifties in good health and CMV-seropositive. The CDR3 runs from the conserved cysteine through the conserved F or W. The D gene is left open where the match is weak. For some rows the clone size is stated as once, few or many, or as a class when expanded; others skip it.

V gene,D gene,clone size,J gene,CDR3 DNA,CDR3 protein
TRBV7-2,NA,once,TRBJ2-7,TGTGCCAGCGGGGGAGGCAGCGAGCAGTACTTC,CASGGGSEQYF
TRBV15,TRBD2,few,TRBJ2-7,TGTGCCACCAGCAGAGCTACTAGCGCCTACGAGCAGTACTTC,CATSRATSAYEQYF
TRBV18,NA,few,TRBJ2-2,TGTGCCAGCTCACCTCAGGGGAAGGGGACCGGGGAGCTGTTTTTT,CASSPQGKGTGELFF
TRBV7-2,TRBD1,few,TRBJ1-5,TGTGCCAGCAGCTTAAGGCGGACAGGGAATCAGCCCCAGCATTTT,CASSLRRTGNQPQHF
TRBV18,NA,NA,TRBJ1-5,TGTGCCAGCTCGCCGGACAGAGATCAGCCCCAGCATTTT,CASSPDRDQPQHF
TRBV29-1,NA,NA,TRBJ1-1,TGCAGCGTAGCAAGGACAGTAAAAGTTACTGAAGCTTTCTTT,CSVARTVKVTEAFF
TRBV12-2,NA,NA,TRBJ2-7,TGTGCAAGTCGCTTAGCCCTAACAGGGGCCTGGATCAATAAAAACTACGAGCAGTACTTC,CASRLALTGAWINKNYEQYF
TRBV9,TRBD2,few,TRBJ2-3,TGTGCCAGCAGCGTAGCTAGCAGCGGGGGGGTTAGCACAGATACGCAGTATTTT,CASSVASSGGVSTDTQYF
TRBV28,TRBD2,NA,TRBJ2-1,TGTGCCAGCAGCCCTATAGCGGGGGGCCTTTCAAATGAGCAGTTCTTC,CASSPIAGGLSNEQFF
TRBV7-9,NA,few,TRBJ2-3,TGTGCCAGCAGCTTCCACACCCTAGGAGATACGCAGTATTTT,CASSFHTLGDTQYF
TRBV7-3,NA,NA,TRBJ2-3,TGTGCCAGCAGCGAGGGATCTAGCACAGATACGCAGTATTTT,CASSEGSSTDTQYF
TRBV6-5,NA,few,TRBJ2-2,TGTGCCAGCAGTTACTCGATGGCGGGGAACACCGGGGAGCTGTTTTTT,CASSYSMAGNTGELFF
TRBV28,TRBD2,NA,TRBJ2-7,TGTGCCAGCAGTTTTGGGGGGGCGGGAGGGTTCTACGAGCAGTACTTC,CASSFGGAGGFYEQYF
TRBV2,NA,NA,TRBJ2-3,TGTGCCAGCAAGCAAAAGATTAGCACAGATACGCAGTATTTT,CASKQKISTDTQYF
TRBV11-1,TRBD1,few,TRBJ1-1,TGTGCCAGCAGCCCAAAACAGGGGAGGCCTGAAGCTTTCTTT,CASSPKQGRPEAFF
TRBV30,TRBD1,NA,TRBJ1-1,TGTGCCTGTTACAGGGGACTGGTAGCTTTCTTT,CACYRGLVAFF
TRBV6-5,TRBD1,NA,TRBJ1-2,TGTGCCAGCAGTTCCGGACAGGAGTCTATTAGCTACACCTTC,CASSSGQESISYTF
TRBV28,NA,NA,TRBJ2-7,TGTGCCAGCAGCCTAGGTAGATCCTACGAGCAGTACTTC,CASSLGRSYEQYF
TRBV28,TRBD1,NA,TRBJ2-7,TGTGCCAGCAGTTCAAGGACAGGGGGGGCCTCACGCTACGAGCAGTACTTC,CASSSRTGGASRYEQYF
TRBV30,NA,NA,TRBJ1-1,TGTGCCTGGAGTGTAATGAGCTTTAACACTGAAGCTTTCTTT,CAWSVMSFNTEAFF
TRBV6-1,NA,NA,TRBJ1-2,TGTGCCAGCAGTGAATTTCGGGTCTATGGCTACACCTTC,CASSEFRVYGYTF
TRBV5-1,NA,NA,TRBJ1-1,TGCGCCAGCAGCTTGGGGGCCCCACAGCAAACTGAAGCTTTCTTT,CASSLGAPQQTEAFF
TRBV5-1,NA,NA,TRBJ1-3,TGCGCCAGCAGCTTGGCCGGAGGTTCTTCTGGAAACACCATATATTTT,CASSLAGGSSGNTIYF
TRBV2,NA,NA,TRBJ1-5,TGTGCCAGTACATCCGAGGGCGGTCAGCCCCAGCATTTT,CASTSEGGQPQHF
TRBV19,NA,few,TRBJ2-1,TGTGCCAGTAGCCACCCGGGAGACTGGAATGAGCAGTTCTTC,CASSHPGDWNEQFF